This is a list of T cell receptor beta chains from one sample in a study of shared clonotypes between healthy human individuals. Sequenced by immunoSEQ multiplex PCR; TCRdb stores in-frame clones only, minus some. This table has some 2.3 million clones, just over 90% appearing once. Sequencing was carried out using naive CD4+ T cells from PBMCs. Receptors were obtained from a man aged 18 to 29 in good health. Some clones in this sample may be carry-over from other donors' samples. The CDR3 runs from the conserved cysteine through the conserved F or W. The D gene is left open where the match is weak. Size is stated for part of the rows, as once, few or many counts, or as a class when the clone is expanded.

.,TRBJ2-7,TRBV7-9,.,TGTGCCAGCAGCTTGGGTTCGGGTTTTGGCGAGCAGTACTTC,CASSLGSGFGEQYF
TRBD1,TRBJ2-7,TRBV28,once,TGTGCCAGCAGTGGGACAGGGGACTCCTACGAGCAGTACTTC,CASSGTGDSYEQYF
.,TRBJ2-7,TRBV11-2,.,TGTGCCAGCAGCCCCATCCCTCGAGAGCAGTACTTC,CASSPIPREQYF
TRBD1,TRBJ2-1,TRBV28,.,TGTGCCAGCAGGTCAACAGGGGCCGGGTCTAATGAGCAGTTCTTC,CASRSTGAGSNEQFF
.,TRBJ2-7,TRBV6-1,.,TGTGCCAGCAGTGGACGGGACCTCCGGGAGCAGTACTTC,CASSGRDLREQYF
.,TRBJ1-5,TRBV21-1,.,TGTGCCAGCAGCAATCCGGCAGGACCTCTACCCCAGCATTTT,CASSNPAGPLPQHF
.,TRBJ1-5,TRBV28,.,TGTGCCACCACCGTAGGCGATCAGCCCCAGCACTTT,CATTVGDQPQHF
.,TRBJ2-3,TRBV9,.,TGTGCCAGCAGCCCCCTGAGCGGGACAGATACGCAGTATTTT,CASSPLSGTDTQYF
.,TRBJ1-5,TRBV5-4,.,TGTGCCAGCAGCTTTGCAGGCAGCAATCAGCCCCAGCATTTT,CASSFAGSNQPQHF
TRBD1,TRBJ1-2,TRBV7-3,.,TGTGCCAGCAGCGGCCCCGACAGGGTTGGGAACTATGGCTACACCTTC,CASSGPDRVGNYGYTF
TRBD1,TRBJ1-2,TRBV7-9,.,TGTGCCACCCCATTGAGGGGGCTCGGGACTAACTATGGCTACACCTTC,CATPLRGLGTNYGYTF
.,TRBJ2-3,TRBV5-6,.,TGTGCCAGCAGCCGAGGGCTTGGACACTCTACAGATACGCAGTATTTT,CASSRGLGHSTDTQYF
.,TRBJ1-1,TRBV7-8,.,TGTGCCAGCAGCTTCTCACGGGGGTTGAGCACTGAAGCTTTCTTT,CASSFSRGLSTEAFF
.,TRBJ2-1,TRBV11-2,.,TGTGCCAGCAGCACGTCTAGACGAAGCAACTCCCCGACAAACAATGAGCAGTTCTTC,CASSTSRRSNSPTNNEQFF
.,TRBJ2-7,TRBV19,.,TGTGCCAGTAGCCCTGGTGGGGGACCGAAGTACTTC,CASSPGGGPKYF
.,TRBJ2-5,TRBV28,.,TGTGCCAGCAGTTCCGGAGGGCCAGAGACCCAGTACTTC,CASSSGGPETQYF
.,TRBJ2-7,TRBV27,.,TGTGCCCGGAGGGGAGGGGGCTACGAGCAGTACTTC,CARRGGGYEQYF
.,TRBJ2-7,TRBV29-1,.,TGCAGCGTTGTTAAGGTACCCTCCTACGAGCAGTACTTC,CSVVKVPSYEQYF
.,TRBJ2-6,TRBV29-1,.,TGCAGCGTTGGAACTAGCTCTGGGGCCAACGTCCTGACTTTC,CSVGTSSGANVLTF